Listed here are 20 T cell receptor beta chains from one sample, sequenced in a study of blood T cell repertoires in COVID-19. The data were produced by immunoSEQ multiplex PCR, yet TCRdb's version contains in-frame clones alone and is incomplete. The repertoire holds approximately 290,000 clones, approximately 90% seen once, with more than 0.75% in the top ten. Input material: peripheral blood. Source of these receptors: a man aged 30 to 39 with acute or convalescent COVID-19.

This chain links TRBV6-5 with TRBJ2-7; 10 nucleotides align to TRBD1. This CDR3 spans 15 amino acids. J gave up 7 bases and V 0 bases, and 6 bases lay outside the gene matches. Germline CDR1 reads MNHEY; CDR2 reads SVGAGI. The CDR3 bases are TGTGCCAGCAGTTACTCGGGGACAGGGGTGAGAGAGCAGTACTTC. Its translation: CASSYSGTGVREQYF.

This clone was counted a few times. V usage is TRBV3-1 (or the pseudogene TRBV3-2) and J usage is TRBJ2-6; D call uncertain. This CDR3 is 13 amino acids long. V was trimmed by 5 bases and J by 4 bases, leaving 6 bases between them. From germline, CDR1 is LGHDT and CDR2 YNNKEL (reference sequence). The CDR3 region is CASSVTGANVLTF. The CDR3 nucleotides are TGTGCCAGCAGCGTTACAGGGGCCAACGTCCTGACTTTC.

The V gene is TRBV19, the J gene TRBJ1-5; 9 bases fit TRBD1. This CDR3 region has 15 residues. The junction had 5 bases not matched to a gene; V was cut back by 7 bases and J by 1 base. Germline V lookup: CDR1 LNHDA, CDR2 SQIVND (reference sequence). The CDR3 nucleotides are TGTGCCAGTATCAAGGACAGGGGAAGCAATCAGCCCCAGCATTTT. It is translated as CASIKDRGSNQPQHF.

This chain joins TRBV12-5 and TRBJ1-1, with D possibly being TRBD1 (6 bases). Germline CDR1 LGHNT, CDR2 FRNRAP. This CDR3 has 20 amino acids. V gave up 3 bases and J gave up 1 base, with 27 bases separating them. The CDR3 DNA reads as TGTGCTAGTGGTTTAGGATCGGCAGGGGCGCTTACTACAGAGAACACTGAAGCTTTCTTT. Its protein product is CASGLGSAGALTTENTEAFF.

The rearrangement joins TRBV3-1 (or the pseudogene TRBV3-2) to TRBJ2-5; 7 nucleotides agree with TRBD2. The V and J ends lost 7 bases and 3 bases, in that order; junction bases with no gene match: 8. The CDR3 length is 14 residues. In germline, CDR1 is LGHDT, CDR2 YNNKEL (reference sequence). CDR3 bases: TGTGCCAGCACCCACAGCGGGGCGGAAGAGACCCAGTACTTC. Protein: CASTHSGAEETQYF.

The chain links TRBV28 to TRBJ1-1; TRBD1 agrees at 10 bases. CDR3 length: 14 amino acids. Germline V gene data show CDR1 as MDHEN and CDR2 as SYDVKM. The ends lost 6 bases at V and 6 bases at J; junction bases unmatched: 7. The DNA of the CDR3 is TGTGCCAGCAGACGACAGGGGGCCAGGGCTGAAGCTTTCTTT. Translation gives CASRRQGARAEAFF.

As concerns this clone: Other DNA variants within this sample encode the same CDR3. The chain carries TRBV28 and TRBJ1-1; D may be TRBD1 (6 bases). Trimming took 6 bases from V and 5 from J, leaving 10 bases between them. The CDR3 sequence is 12 residues long. Per the germline V gene, CDR1 is MDHEN and CDR2 is SYDVKM. This chain's CDR3 is CASRQGGTEAFF. CDR3 nucleotide sequence: TGTGCCAGCAGACAGGGAGGGACTGAAGCTTTCTTT.

The chain couples TRBV5-4 to TRBJ1-1; 8 bases are shared with TRBD1. Losses at the gene ends were 6 bases for V and 1 base for J; bases not matched to a gene: 14. From germline, CDR1 is SGHNT and CDR2 YYREEE (reference sequence). This CDR3 has 17 amino acids. The CDR3 nucleotides read TGTGCCAGCACTCTCGATGGGGGCAGGGGGCCGAACACTGAAGCTTTCTTT. This gives the protein CASTLDGGRGPNTEAFF.

The chain employs TRBV30 and TRBJ2-1, with 8 bases aligning to TRBD2. The CDR3 has 16 residues. J gave up 8 bases and V 0 bases, and 12 bases lay outside the gene matches. In germline, CDR1 is GTSNPN, CDR2 SVGIG (reference sequence). CDR3 bases: TGTGCCTGGAGTGTAGTCGTCGGGGGGGCCTCCCATGAGCAGTTCTTC. It codes for CAWSVVVGGASHEQFF.

This rearrangement joins TRBV9 to TRBJ2-1, with 9 nucleotides matching TRBD2. This CDR3 comprises 13 residues. J lost 7 bases, V lost 1 base, and 0 bases had no gene match. Germline V lookup: CDR1 SGDLS, CDR2 YYNGEE. The chain's CDR3 is CASSVLAGNEQFF. The CDR3 nucleotides are TGTGCCAGCAGCGTACTAGCGGGAAATGAGCAGTTCTTC. The full variable domain, in which reference TRBV9 and TRBJ2-1 provide the parts outside the CDR3, is DSGVTQTPKHLITATGQRVTLRCSPRSGDLSVYWYQQSLDQGLQFLIQYYNGEERAKGNILERFSAQQFPDLHSELNLSSLELGDSALYFCASSVLAGNEQFFGPGTRLTVL.

This rearrangement joins TRBV18 to TRBJ2-5; D perhaps matches TRBD2 (7 bases). In germline, CDR1 is KGHSH, CDR2 LQKENI. The CDR3 loop spans 15 amino acids. Trimming pared 3 bases from V and 2 bases from J, leaving 13 bases between. In DNA form, the CDR3 reads TGTGCCAGCTCACCCCGGGGGGCCCATCAAGAGACCCAGTACTTC. It specifies CASSPRGAHQETQYF. The full variable domain, completed using reference TRBV18 and TRBJ2-5, is NAGVMQNPRHLVRRRGQEARLRCSPMKGHSHVYWYRQLPEEGLKFMVYLQKENIIDESGMPKERFSAEFPKEGPSILRIQQVVRGDSAAYFCASSPRGAHQETQYFGPGTRLLVL.

This chain links TRBV29-1 with TRBJ1-2; D is unclear. Between the trimmed V and J ends, which lost 1 base and 7 bases, there was a span of 19 bases. Germline V gene data show CDR1 as SQVTM and CDR2 as ANQGSEA. The length of the CDR3 is 15 residues. The DNA of the CDR3 is TGCAGCGTTGAAGGCCAGGCGGGCATATCCAGTGGCTACACCTTC. Encoded protein: CSVEGQAGISSGYTF.

The rearrangement joins TRBV18 to TRBJ2-1; TRBD2 matches at 10 bases. The CDR3 contains 16 residues. Losses at the gene ends were 0 bases for V and 8 bases for J; bases not matched to a gene: 7. Germline V gene lookup returns CDR1 KGHSH and CDR2 LQKENI. CDR3 coding DNA: TGTGCCAGCTCACCACCGTCCCTAGCGGGAGCCGATGAGCAGTTCTTC. Amino acid sequence: CASSPPSLAGADEQFF.

The rearrangement uses TRBV6-5 and TRBJ1-1; no reliable D call. The CDR3 is made up of 15 amino acids. Trimming took off 2 bases at V and 2 bases at J, with 12 bases between the two ends. CDR1 is MNHEY, CDR2 SVGAGI, per germline. The CDR3 spells CASSYTTASNTEAFF. CDR3 DNA sequence: TGTGCCAGCAGTTACACGACTGCGAGTAACACTGAAGCTTTCTTT.

This rearrangement joins TRBV3-1 (or the pseudogene TRBV3-2) to TRBJ2-1, with 13 bases matching TRBD2. The CDR3 is 15 amino acids. Germline V lookup: CDR1 LGHDT, CDR2 YNNKEL (reference sequence). The J segment lost 7 bases and the V segment lost 1 base, leaving 1 base of the junction unmatched. The CDR3 sequence: CASSQGGLAGNEQFF. The CDR3, as DNA: TGTGCCAGCAGCCAAGGGGGACTAGCGGGGAATGAGCAGTTCTTC.

The chain has TRBV6-1 and TRBJ1-3, with D unresolved. This CDR3 has 13 amino acids. Per germline, CDR1 MNHNS and CDR2 SASEGT. The V end was cut by 2 bases, the J end by 9 bases, with 11 bases between. The CDR3 region has the DNA TGTGCCAGCAGTGAAAATATATCCGGCACCATATATTTT. It codes for CASSENISGTIYF.

The V and J genes are TRBV28 and TRBJ1-1; D ambiguous. Germline CDR1 MDHEN, CDR2 SYDVKM. V lost 2 bases and J 7 bases, leaving 11 bases between the germline ends. This CDR3 spans 13 amino acids. CDR3 DNA: TGTGCCAGCAGTTTAAATAGAGGGAGTGAAGCTTTCTTT. Amino acid sequence: CASSLNRGSEAFF.

V and J are TRBV7-8 and TRBJ1-4; D is unclear. Germline V CDR1 and CDR2: SGHVS, FQNEAQ. The CDR3 has 14 residues. Trimming removed 4 bases from V and 0 bases from J, with 6 bases in between. The chain's CDR3 is CASSSFATNEKLFF. The DNA for the CDR3 is TGTGCCAGCAGCTCGTTTGCAACTAATGAAAAACTGTTTTTT. The full variable domain, rest sourced from reference TRBV7-8 and TRBJ1-4, is GAGVSQSPRYKVAKRGQDVALRCDPISGHVSLFWYQQALGQGPEFLTYFQNEAQLDKSGLPSDRFFAERPEGSVSTLKIQRTQQEDSAVYLCASSSFATNEKLFFGSGTQLSVL.

In its sample, this clone was seen once. This chain links TRBV19 with TRBJ2-1, with 9 bases matching TRBD2. Germline V gene data show CDR1 as LNHDA and CDR2 as SQIVND (reference sequence). Trimming took 2 bases from V and 4 from J; bases not matched to a gene: 0. The CDR3 runs to 14 residues. The DNA for the CDR3 is TGTGCCAGTAGTATACTAGCGGGGTACAATGAGCAGTTCTTC. Amino acid sequence: CASSILAGYNEQFF.

The chain links TRBV9 to TRBJ2-3; 16 bases line up with TRBD2. The germline gives CDR1 SGDLS, CDR2 YYNGEE. The CDR3 consists of 19 residues. Trimming at V came to 3 bases and at J to 0 bases, leaving 7 bases not matched to a gene. CDR3 residues: CASSATGLAGGPSTDTQYF. Written as DNA, the CDR3 is TGTGCCAGCAGCGCTACGGGACTAGCGGGGGGGCCTAGCACAGATACGCAGTATTTT.